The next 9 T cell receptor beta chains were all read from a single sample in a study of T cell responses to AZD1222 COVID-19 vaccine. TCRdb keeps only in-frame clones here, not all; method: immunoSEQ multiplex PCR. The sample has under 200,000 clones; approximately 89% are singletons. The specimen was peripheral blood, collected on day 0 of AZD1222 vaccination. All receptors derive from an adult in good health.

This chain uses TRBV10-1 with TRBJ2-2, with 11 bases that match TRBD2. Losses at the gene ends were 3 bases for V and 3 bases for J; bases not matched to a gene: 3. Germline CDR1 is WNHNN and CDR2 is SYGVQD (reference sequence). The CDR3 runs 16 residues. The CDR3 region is CASSDSGLADTGELFF. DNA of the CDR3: TGCGCCAGCAGTGATTCGGGACTAGCGGACACCGGGGAGCTGTTTTTT.

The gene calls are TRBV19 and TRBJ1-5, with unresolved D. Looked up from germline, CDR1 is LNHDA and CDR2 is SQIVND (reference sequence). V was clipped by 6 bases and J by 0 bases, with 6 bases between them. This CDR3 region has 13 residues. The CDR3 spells CASRMYSNQPQHF. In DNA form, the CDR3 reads TGTGCCAGTAGGATGTATAGCAATCAGCCCCAGCATTTT.

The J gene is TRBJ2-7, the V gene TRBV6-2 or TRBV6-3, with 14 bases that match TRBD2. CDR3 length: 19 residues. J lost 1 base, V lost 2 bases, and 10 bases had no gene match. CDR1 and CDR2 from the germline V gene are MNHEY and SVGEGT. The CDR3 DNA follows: TGTGCCAGCAGTTACCCGGGACTAGCGGGAGTGGGGTTATCCTACGAGCAGTACTTC. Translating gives CASSYPGLAGVGLSYEQYF.

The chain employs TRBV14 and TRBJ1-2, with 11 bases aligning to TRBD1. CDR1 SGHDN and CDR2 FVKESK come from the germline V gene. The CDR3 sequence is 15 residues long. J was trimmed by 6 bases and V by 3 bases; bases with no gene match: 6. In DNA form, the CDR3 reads TGTGCCAGCAGCCACGGGACAGGGGGGACGAATGGCTACACCTTC. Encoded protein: CASSHGTGGTNGYTF.

The DNA of the CDR3 is TGCAGCGTAGGGGAAAACTATGGCTACACCTTC. Residues: CSVGENYGYTF. The V gene is TRBV29-1, the J gene TRBJ1-2, with D possibly TRBD1 on 5 matching bases. V lost 6 bases and J 2 bases, leaving 7 bases between the germline ends. The CDR3 consists of 11 residues. The germline gives CDR1 SQVTM, CDR2 ANQGSEA.

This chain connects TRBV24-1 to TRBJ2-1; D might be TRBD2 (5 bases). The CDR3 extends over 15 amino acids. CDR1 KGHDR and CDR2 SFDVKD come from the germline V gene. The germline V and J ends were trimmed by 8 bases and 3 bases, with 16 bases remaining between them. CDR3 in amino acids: CATTSSSVGYNEQFF. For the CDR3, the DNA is TGTGCCACCACCTCTAGCAGTGTGGGCTACAATGAGCAGTTCTTC.

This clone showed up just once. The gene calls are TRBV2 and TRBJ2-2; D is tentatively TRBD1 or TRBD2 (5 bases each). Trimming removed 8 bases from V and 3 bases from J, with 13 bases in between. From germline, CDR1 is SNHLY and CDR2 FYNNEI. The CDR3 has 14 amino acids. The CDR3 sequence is CASEGTTYTGELFF. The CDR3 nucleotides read TGTGCCAGCGAGGGGACCACTTACACCGGGGAGCTGTTTTTT.

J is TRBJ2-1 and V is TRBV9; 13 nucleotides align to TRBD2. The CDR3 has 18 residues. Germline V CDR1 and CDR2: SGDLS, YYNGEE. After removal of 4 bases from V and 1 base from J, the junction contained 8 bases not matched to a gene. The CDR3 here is CASSRSGTSGKSYNEQFF. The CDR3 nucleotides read TGTGCCAGCAGCCGGTCCGGGACTAGCGGGAAATCCTACAATGAGCAGTTCTTC.

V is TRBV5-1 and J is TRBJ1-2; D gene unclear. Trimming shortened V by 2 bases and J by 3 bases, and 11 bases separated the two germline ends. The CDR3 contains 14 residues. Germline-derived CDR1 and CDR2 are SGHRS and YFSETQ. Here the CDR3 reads CASSFGDWDYGYTF. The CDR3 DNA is TGCGCCAGCAGCTTCGGGGATTGGGACTATGGCTACACCTTC.